The clone carrying this T cell receptor beta chain was counted only a few times. Its specificity is not known. The data belong to a study of PD-1 blockade in classical Hodgkin lymphoma. Study background: Once every 2 weeks, patients received intravenous nivolumab at 3 mg/kg.

Only in-frame clones appear in the TCRdb table, and some are missing; sequencing was by immunoSEQ multiplex PCR. This sample carries 25,000 to 35,000 clones, about four fifths of them seen once, and the ten largest clones take around a sixth. The study, taken as a whole, reports: Some patients began nivolumab under 1 year after ASCT. These patients were excluded from later analyses. It was reported that newly diagnosed patients had less baseline TCR diversity than healthy donors. Underlying causes for the observed repertoire differences were not defined, possibly disease activity or prior therapy.

Regarding time point: cycle 4 day 1 (C4D1), after 6 weeks of nivolumab. Following autologous stem cell transplantation, relapse occurred in every patient, and exposure to brentuximab vedotin varied. V lost 2 bases, J lost 4 bases, and 21 bases lay in between. CDR3 length: 18 amino acids. Germline CDR1 and CDR2: MGHRA and YSYEKL. This material consisted of peripheral blood mononuclear cells (PBMCs), taken before the fourth cycle of nivolumab. The genes are TRBV4-1 and TRBJ1-3; D remains unclear. The source of this sequence is a human donor with classical Hodgkin lymphoma. CDR3 residues: CASSQQFILDSRGNTIYF. CDR3 sequence (DNA): TGCGCCAGCAGCCAACAATTTATTCTAGACTCTCGGGGAAACACCATATATTTT.